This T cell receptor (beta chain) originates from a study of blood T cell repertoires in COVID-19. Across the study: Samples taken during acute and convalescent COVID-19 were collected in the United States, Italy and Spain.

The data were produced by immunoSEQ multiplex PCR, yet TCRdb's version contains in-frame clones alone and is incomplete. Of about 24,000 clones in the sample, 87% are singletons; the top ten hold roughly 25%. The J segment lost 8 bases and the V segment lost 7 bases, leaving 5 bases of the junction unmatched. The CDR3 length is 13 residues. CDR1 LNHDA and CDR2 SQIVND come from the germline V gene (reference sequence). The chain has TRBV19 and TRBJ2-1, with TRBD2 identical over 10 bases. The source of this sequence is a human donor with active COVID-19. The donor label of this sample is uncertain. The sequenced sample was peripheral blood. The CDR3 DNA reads TGTGCCAGTACTCTCGGACTAGCGGATGAGCAGTTCTTC. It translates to CASTLGLADEQFF.